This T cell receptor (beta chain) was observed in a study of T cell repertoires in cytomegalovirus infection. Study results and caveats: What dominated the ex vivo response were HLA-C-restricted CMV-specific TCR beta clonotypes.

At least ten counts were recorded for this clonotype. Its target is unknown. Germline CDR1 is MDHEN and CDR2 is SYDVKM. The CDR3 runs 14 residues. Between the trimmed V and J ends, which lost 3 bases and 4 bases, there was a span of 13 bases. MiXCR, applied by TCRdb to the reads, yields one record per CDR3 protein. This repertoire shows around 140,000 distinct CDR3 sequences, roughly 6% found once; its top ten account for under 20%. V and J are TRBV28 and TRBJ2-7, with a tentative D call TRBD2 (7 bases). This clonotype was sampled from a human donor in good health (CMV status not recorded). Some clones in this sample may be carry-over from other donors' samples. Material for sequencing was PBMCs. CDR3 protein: CASSFRGAHYEQYF. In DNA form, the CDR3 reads TGTGCCAGCAGTTTCCGGGGGGCGCATTACGAGCAGTACTTC. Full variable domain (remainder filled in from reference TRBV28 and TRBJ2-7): DVKVTQSSRYLVKRTGEKVFLECVQDMDHENMFWYRQDPGLGLRLIYFSYDVKMKEKGDIPEGYSVSREKKERFSLILESASTNQTSMYLCASSFRGAHYEQYFGPGTRLTVT.